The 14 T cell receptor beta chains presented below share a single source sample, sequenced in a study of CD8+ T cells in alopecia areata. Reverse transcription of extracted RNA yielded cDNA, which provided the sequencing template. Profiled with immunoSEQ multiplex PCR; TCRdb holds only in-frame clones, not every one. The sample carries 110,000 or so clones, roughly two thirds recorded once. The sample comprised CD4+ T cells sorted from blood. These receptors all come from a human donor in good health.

CDR3 loop: CASSAQQMNTEAFF. The CDR3 nucleotides are TGTGCCAGCAGCGCACAGCAAATGAACACTGAAGCTTTCTTT. The chain links TRBV9 to TRBJ1-1; D not resolved. V was trimmed by 3 bases and J by 0 bases, leaving 9 bases between them. This CDR3 is built from 14 residues. CDR1 is SGDLS and CDR2 is YYNGEE in the germline V gene.

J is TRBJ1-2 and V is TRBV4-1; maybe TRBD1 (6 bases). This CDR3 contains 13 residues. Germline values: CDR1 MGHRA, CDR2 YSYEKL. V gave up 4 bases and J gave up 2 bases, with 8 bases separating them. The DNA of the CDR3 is TGCGCCAGCAGCCCAACAGGGAACTATGGCTACACCTTC. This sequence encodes CASSPTGNYGYTF.

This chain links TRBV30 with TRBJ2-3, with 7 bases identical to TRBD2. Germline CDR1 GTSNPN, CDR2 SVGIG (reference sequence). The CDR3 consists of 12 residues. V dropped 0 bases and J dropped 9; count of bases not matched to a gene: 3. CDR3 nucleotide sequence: TGTGCCTGGAGTGTGGGGAGGGAAACGCAGTATTTT. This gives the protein CAWSVGRETQYF.

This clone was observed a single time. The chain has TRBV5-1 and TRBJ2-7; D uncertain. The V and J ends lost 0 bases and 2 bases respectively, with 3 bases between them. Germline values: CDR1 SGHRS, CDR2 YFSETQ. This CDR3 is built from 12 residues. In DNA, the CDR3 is TGCGCCAGCAGCTTGGGTGCCTACGAGCAGTACTTC. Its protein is CASSLGAYEQYF.

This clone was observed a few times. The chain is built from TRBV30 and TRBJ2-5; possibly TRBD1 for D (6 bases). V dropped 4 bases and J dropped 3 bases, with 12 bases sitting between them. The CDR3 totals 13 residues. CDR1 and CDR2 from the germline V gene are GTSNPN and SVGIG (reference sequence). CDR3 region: CAWMRAGEETQYF. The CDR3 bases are TGTGCCTGGATGAGGGCAGGGGAAGAGACCCAGTACTTC.

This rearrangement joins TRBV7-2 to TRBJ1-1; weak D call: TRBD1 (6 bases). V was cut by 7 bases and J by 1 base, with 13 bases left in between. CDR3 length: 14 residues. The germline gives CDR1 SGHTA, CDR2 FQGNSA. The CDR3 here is CASTLQDRNTEAFF. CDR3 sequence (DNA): TGTGCCAGCACCCTCCAGGACAGGAACACTGAAGCTTTCTTT.

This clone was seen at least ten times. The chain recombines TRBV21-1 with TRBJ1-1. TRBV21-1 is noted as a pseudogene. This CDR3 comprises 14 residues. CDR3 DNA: TGTGCCAGCAGTTATATCGGCGGTTGGACTGAAGCTTTCTTT. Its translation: CASSYIGGWTEAFF.

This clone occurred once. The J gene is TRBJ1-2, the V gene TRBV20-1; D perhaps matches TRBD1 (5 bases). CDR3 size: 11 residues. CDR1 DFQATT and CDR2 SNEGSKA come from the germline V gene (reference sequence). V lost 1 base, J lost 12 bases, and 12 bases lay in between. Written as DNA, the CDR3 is TGCAGTGCTAGAGTTGGGGACTTGGACACCTTC. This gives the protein CSARVGDLDTF.

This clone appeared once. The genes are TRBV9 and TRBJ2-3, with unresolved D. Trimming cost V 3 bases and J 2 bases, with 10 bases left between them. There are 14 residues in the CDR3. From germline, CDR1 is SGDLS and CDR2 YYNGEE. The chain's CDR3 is CASSAGTFTDTQYF. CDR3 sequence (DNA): TGTGCCAGCAGCGCGGGCACCTTCACAGATACGCAGTATTTT.

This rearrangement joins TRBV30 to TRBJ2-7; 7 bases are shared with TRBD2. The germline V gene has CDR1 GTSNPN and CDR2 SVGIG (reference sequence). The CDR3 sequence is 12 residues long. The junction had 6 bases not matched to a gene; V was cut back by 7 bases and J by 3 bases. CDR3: CALGGIYYEQYF. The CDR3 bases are TGTGCCTTGGGGGGGATTTACTACGAGCAGTACTTC. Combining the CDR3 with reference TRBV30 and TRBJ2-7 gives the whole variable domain SQTIHQWPATLVQPVGSPLSLECTVEGTSNPNLYWYRQAAGRGLQLLFYSVGIGQISSEVPQNLSASRPQDRQFILSSKKLLLSDSGFYLCALGGIYYEQYFGPGTRLTVT.

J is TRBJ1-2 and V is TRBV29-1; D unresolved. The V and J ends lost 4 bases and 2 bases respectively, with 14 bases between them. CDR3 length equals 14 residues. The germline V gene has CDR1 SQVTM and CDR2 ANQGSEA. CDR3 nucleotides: TGCAGCGTTGTAGGCGGTCTATCCAACTATGGCTACACCTTC. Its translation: CSVVGGLSNYGYTF.

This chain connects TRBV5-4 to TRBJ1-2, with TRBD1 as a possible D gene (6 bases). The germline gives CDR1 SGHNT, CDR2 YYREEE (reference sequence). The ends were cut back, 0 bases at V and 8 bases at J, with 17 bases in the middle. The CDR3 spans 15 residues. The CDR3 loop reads CASSLDIGGARGYTF. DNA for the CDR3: TGTGCCAGCAGCTTGGATATCGGGGGCGCGAGGGGCTACACCTTC.

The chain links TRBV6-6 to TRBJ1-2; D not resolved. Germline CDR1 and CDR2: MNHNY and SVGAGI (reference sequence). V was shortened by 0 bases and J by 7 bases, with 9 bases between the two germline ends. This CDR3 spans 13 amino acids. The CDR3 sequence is CASSYSNERGYTF. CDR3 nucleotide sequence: TGTGCCAGCAGTTACTCGAATGAACGTGGCTACACCTTC.

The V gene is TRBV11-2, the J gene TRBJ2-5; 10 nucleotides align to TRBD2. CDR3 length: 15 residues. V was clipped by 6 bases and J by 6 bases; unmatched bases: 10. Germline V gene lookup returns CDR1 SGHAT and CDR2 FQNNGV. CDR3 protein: CASSSSGGVMKTQYF. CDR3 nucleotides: TGTGCCAGCAGTTCCAGCGGGGGGGTCATGAAGACCCAGTACTTC.